This T cell receptor (beta chain) is from a study of regulatory T cells in long-lasting Graves disease. Building of the TCR beta libraries involved iRepertoire HTBI primers and Arm-PCR of CDR3 regions. Authors' methods: Throughout the samples, researchers identified around 65 TRBV and around 15 TRBJ segments. TCRdb redid the calling of the multiplex PCR reads with MiXCR, one entry per CDR3 protein. The V and J calls were determined by TCRdb, not by the authors. The sample shows around 500,000 distinct CDR3 sequences, 20% to 25% of them seen only once. Germline V lookup: CDR1 MNHNS, CDR2 SASEGT. The CDR3 totals 14 residues. In this sample, this clonotype turned up a few times. Its antigen is still unknown. This sample's time point: persistent/refractory GD, antithyroid drugs over 5 years with positive TRAb. PBMC RNA served as the TCR library source. Study outcomes and limitations: New patients shared 1,000 or so public clonotypes, and persistent patients shared more, with 2,741. Few sampled subjects may have lowered accuracy.

The chain carries TRBV6-1 and TRBJ2-4; tentatively, D is TRBD1 (5 bases). The closer fit of TRBJ2-1 to the DNA end suggests the J call may be wrong. The material sequenced was peripheral blood mononuclear cells (PBMCs), taken when the disease was refractory, from a patient treated with antithyroid drugs. This TCR derives from a female donor with Graves disease. The chain's CDR3 is CASSHNPPRAEQFF. CDR3 DNA sequence: TGTGCCAGCAGCCACAACCCGCCCAGGGCTGAGCAGTTCTTC.